This passage covers 22 T cell receptor beta chains from one sample sequenced in a study of T cells in Graves' hyperthyroidism and ophthalmopathy. RNA transcripts gave rise to amplified TCR beta CDR3 regions. A set of HTBI primers served as the primers for a first-round RT-PCR of the TCR CDR3. TCRdb re-derived calls from the multiplex PCR reads in MiXCR, one entry per CDR3 protein. This sample has hundreds of thousands of distinct CDR3 sequences, with 15% to 20% found just once. Sequencing was performed on blood. These receptors were collected from a man between 40 and 49 years old with Graves' ophthalmopathy.

The sample holds a few counts of this clonotype. This sequence joins TRBV19 and TRBJ2-7; 9 nucleotides agree with TRBD1. The CDR3 has 16 residues. The germline gives CDR1 LNHDA, CDR2 SQIVND (reference sequence). The ends lost 6 bases at V and 2 bases at J; junction bases unmatched: 11. CDR3 region: CASSRTRDRATYEQYF. As DNA, the CDR3 is TGTGCCAGTAGCAGAACCCGGGACAGGGCGACCTACGAGCAGTACTTC.

As for this clonotype: A read error may explain this, as a much larger clone is one base away. The CDR3 spells CASSESTGEETQYF. The CDR3 coding sequence is TGTGCCAGCAGTGAGTCGACAGGGGAAGAGACCCAGTACTTC. This rearrangement joins TRBV6-2 or TRBV6-3 to TRBJ2-5; 8 bases align to TRBD1. Germline-derived CDR1 and CDR2 are MNHEY and SVGEGT. This CDR3 has 14 amino acids. Unmatched junction bases numbered 5, after V lost 5 bases and J lost 3 bases.

This rearrangement joins TRBV4-1 to TRBJ2-7, with 9 positions matching TRBD1. The junction had 10 bases not matched to a gene; V was cut back by 1 base and J by 6 bases. The length of the CDR3 is 16 residues. CDR1 is MGHRA and CDR2 is YSYEKL in the germline V gene. CDR3 in DNA: TGCGCCAGCAGCCAAGGGGGGACAGGGAAAGTTAGCGAGCAGTACTTC. Encoded protein: CASSQGGTGKVSEQYF.

The chain joins TRBV6-2 or TRBV6-3 to TRBJ1-3; no clear D gene. This CDR3 region has 16 residues. Trimming took off 0 bases at V and 3 bases at J, with 12 bases between the two ends. The germline V gene has CDR1 MNHEY and CDR2 SVGEGT. CDR3 DNA sequence: TGTGCCAGCAGTTACTCATCTGGGCCTGGTGGAAACACCATATATTTT. This encodes CASSYSSGPGGNTIYF.

V usage is TRBV10-3 and J usage is TRBJ1-3, with D tentatively TRBD1 (6 bases). The ends were cut back, 10 bases at V and 0 bases at J, with 13 bases in the middle. The CDR3 totals 14 residues. Germline CDR1 reads ENHRY; CDR2 reads SYGVKD. CDR3 DNA: TGTGCCACCAGCAGACAGGACTCTGGAAACACCATATATTTT. Its translation is CATSRQDSGNTIYF.

The CDR3 region has the DNA TGCAGTGCTAGAGTAGGCCTCCACGCCGGTGGGGAGCAGTACTTC. This sequence encodes CSARVGLHAGGEQYF. The V and J genes are TRBV20-1 and TRBJ2-7; D remains unclear. V was pared by 1 base and J by 7 bases, with 20 bases between. Germline CDR1 and CDR2: DFQATT and SNEGSKA (reference sequence). CDR3 length: 15 residues.

On this clonotype: Since a much larger clone is just one base distant, this may be a read error. V is TRBV11-1 and J is TRBJ2-7; TRBD1 matches 7 bases. The CDR3 is 17 residues long. V lost 3 bases to trimming and J lost 3 bases; unmatched junction nucleotides: 14. The germline CDR1 and CDR2 sequences are SGHAT and FQDESV (reference sequence). CDR3 nucleotides: TGTGCCAGCAGCTTGATCCCGACAGGGTGGGGAAACTACGAGCAGTACTTC. Amino acids: CASSLIPTGWGNYEQYF.

This clonotype was detected only a few times. The V and J genes are TRBV20-1 and TRBJ2-3; D assignment may be TRBD1 or TRBD2 (5 bases each). Trimming shortened V by 4 bases and J by 4 bases, and 15 bases separated the two germline ends. The germline gives CDR1 DFQATT, CDR2 SNEGSKA (reference sequence). The CDR3 spans 14 residues. The CDR3 loop is CSAIRDPGPDTQYF. The CDR3 region has the DNA TGCAGTGCTATTCGGGACCCCGGGCCAGATACGCAGTATTTT.

V is TRBV5-1 and J is TRBJ2-3, with a tentative D call TRBD2 (6 bases). Per the germline V gene, CDR1 is SGHRS and CDR2 is YFSETQ. The length of the CDR3 is 13 residues. Trimming removed 6 bases at V and 3 bases at J, with 11 bases between. Here the CDR3 DNA reads TGCGCCAGCAAAGTGGAGGGGACAGATACGCAGTATTTT. Its translation: CASKVEGTDTQYF.

The table lists this clonotype with a few counts. The chain employs TRBV3-2 and TRBJ2-7; the table's D gene call, TRBD2, was not cross checked with the DNA. TRBV3-2 is tagged as a pseudogene. The CDR3 loop spans 15 amino acids. The chain's CDR3 is CASSQDPGLPYEQYF. CDR3 DNA: TGTGCCAGCAGCCAGGACCCGGGACTCCCATACGAGCAGTACTTC.

This clonotype was seen at least ten times. J is TRBJ1-3 and V is TRBV12-3 or TRBV12-4; D is unresolved. Between the trimmed V and J ends, which lost 6 bases and 4 bases, there was a span of 4 bases. This CDR3 has 11 amino acids. The CDR3 loop reads CASSLGNTIYF. Here the CDR3 DNA reads TGTGCCAGCAGCCTCGGAAACACCATATATTTT.

The chain employs TRBV10-3 and TRBJ2-1, with 9 bases lining up with TRBD2. Germline assignment: CDR1 ENHRY and CDR2 SYGVKD. The V segment lost 2 bases and the J segment 5 bases; nucleotides outside the gene matches: 10. The CDR3 length is 17 residues. CDR3 nucleotides: TGTGCCATCAGTGAGCCGGCCGGGACTAGCCCTAACAATGAGCAGTTCTTC. Its translation is CAISEPAGTSPNNEQFF.

This clonotype was recorded a few times. The rearrangement links TRBV20-1 to TRBJ1-1; TRBD1 matches at 7 bases. The CDR3 sequence is 15 residues long. Germline CDR1 is DFQATT and CDR2 is SNEGSKA (reference sequence). Trimming at V came to 5 bases and at J to 0 bases, leaving 9 bases not matched to a gene. CDR3 DNA sequence: TGCAGTGCTCTAGACAGGGTCCTCATGAACACTGAAGCTTTCTTT. Translating gives CSALDRVLMNTEAFF.

The rearrangement links TRBV6-1 to TRBJ2-2; the D call may be TRBD1 or TRBD2 (5 bases each). CDR1 is MNHNS and CDR2 is SASEGT in the germline V gene. CDR3 size: 13 residues. With 6 bases removed from V and 8 bases from J, the gap between germline ends came to 13 bases. CDR3 DNA sequence: TGTGCCAGCAGGGGGGTCTCCATTGGGGAGCTGTTTTTT. Its protein product is CASRGVSIGELFF.

This clonotype occurred many times. The rearrangement joins TRBV2 to TRBJ2-7; 14 positions match TRBD2. There are 15 residues in the CDR3. CDR1 SNHLY and CDR2 FYNNEI come from the germline V gene. Unmatched junction bases numbered 7, after V lost 5 bases and J lost 7 bases. The CDR3 loop is CASSPFGLAGGEQYF. CDR3 sequence (DNA): TGTGCCAGCAGTCCCTTTGGACTAGCGGGAGGTGAGCAGTACTTC. Drawing the rest from reference TRBV2 and TRBJ2-7, the complete variable domain is EPEVTQTPSHQVTQMGQEVILRCVPISNHLYFYWYRQILGQKVEFLVSFYNNEISEKSEIFDDQFSVERPDGSNFTLKIRSTKLEDSAMYFCASSPFGLAGGEQYFGPGTRLTVT.

This clonotype has only a few counts. The CDR3 nucleotides read TGTGCCAGCAGCCAAGACGCGATGGCCTACGAGCAGTACTTC. Protein: CASSQDAMAYEQYF. The chain employs TRBV14 and TRBJ2-7, with D unresolved. CDR3 length: 14 amino acids. From germline, CDR1 is SGHDN and CDR2 FVKESK. Trimming removed 0 bases from V and 2 bases from J, with 8 bases in between.

V usage is TRBV2 and J usage is TRBJ1-2; 7 bases agree with TRBD1. Germline V gene sequence: CDR1 SNHLY, CDR2 FYNNEI. There are 16 residues in the CDR3. V lost 2 bases to trimming and J lost 4 bases; unmatched junction nucleotides: 10. The CDR3 here is CASSERFTGDLYGYTF. CDR3 nucleotide sequence: TGTGCCAGCAGTGAACGATTTACAGGGGACCTCTATGGCTACACCTTC.

Many counts were recorded for this clonotype. The V call is TRBV7-2, the J call TRBJ2-3; TRBD1 or TRBD2 may be the D gene (5 bases each). Germline V gene lookup returns CDR1 SGHTA and CDR2 FQGNSA. V lost 4 bases, J lost 5 bases, and 10 bases lay in between. The CDR3 is 13 residues long. This chain's CDR3 is CASSSGTLDTQYF. Written as DNA, the CDR3 is TGTGCCAGCAGCTCGGGGACCCTAGATACGCAGTATTTT.

This clonotype was seen many times. The chain recombines TRBV18 with TRBJ1-1; 7 nucleotides line up with TRBD1. Trimming took 4 bases from V and 0 from J; bases not matched to a gene: 2. The germline gives CDR1 KGHSH, CDR2 LQKENI. The CDR3 runs to 14 residues. For the CDR3, the DNA is TGTGCCAGCTCACAGGGGGCAGTGAACACTGAAGCTTTCTTT. It translates to CASSQGAVNTEAFF.

This clonotype has a handful of counts. The chain is built from TRBV5-1 and TRBJ2-3; TRBD1 matches 9 bases. Germline loops: CDR1 SGHRS, CDR2 YFSETQ. Germline trimming cut 1 base from V and 6 bases from J; bases unmatched to any gene: 18. This CDR3 comprises 19 residues. CDR3 region: CASSLTPGTGLKGADTQYF. In DNA, the CDR3 is TGCGCCAGCAGCTTGACCCCCGGGACAGGGTTGAAAGGGGCGGATACGCAGTATTTT.

This clonotype was found many times. This chain uses TRBV2 with TRBJ2-5; D perhaps matches TRBD1 (5 bases). CDR3 length: 15 residues. V was trimmed by 3 bases and J by 9 bases, leaving 20 bases between them. CDR1 and CDR2 (germline): SNHLY, FYNNEI. This chain's CDR3 is CASSDILGPVLAQYF. The CDR3 nucleotides are TGTGCCAGCAGTGACATTCTGGGGCCCGTTTTGGCCCAGTACTTC.

Many counts were recorded for this clonotype. The J gene is TRBJ1-6, the V gene TRBV11-1; D is unclear. This CDR3 is built from 13 residues. Trimming cost V 0 bases and J 7 bases, with 4 bases left between them. Germline assignment: CDR1 SGHAT and CDR2 FQDESV (reference sequence). CDR3 DNA sequence: TGTGCCAGCAGCTTAGCGACGAATTCACCCCTCCACTTT. Translating it yields CASSLATNSPLHF.